These 2 T cell receptor beta chains came from one sample sequenced in a study of CXCR3-negative and CXCR3-positive naive CD8 T cells. UMI-labeled TRB cDNA libraries were prepared by 5' RACE. Each CDR3 protein gets one entry in TCRdb, which reprocessed the 5' RACE reads and gives no DNA. The data show approximately 83,000 distinct CDR3 sequences, and the top ten clones hold roughly 1.8%. Sequencing used naive CXCR3- CD8+ T cells from blood. The subset is: CD45RO-CCR7+CD27+CD95- naive CD8+ T cells lacking CXCR3 (TNR3-). Receptor source: a human donor in good health. Some clones in this sample may be carry-over from other donors' samples.

CDR3 region: CSVPGTGLRSTEAFF. This chain joins TRBV29-1 and TRBJ1-1; TCRdb gives TRBD1 as the D gene, but with no DNA this cannot be confirmed. Germline CDR1 reads SQVTM; CDR2 reads ANQGSEA. This CDR3 is built from 15 residues.

The chain combines TRBV7-2 with TRBJ2-7. The germline V gene has CDR1 SGHTA and CDR2 FQGNSA. The CDR3 is made up of 12 amino acids. The CDR3 spells CASSLDNYEQYF.